One and the same sample provided the 5 T cell receptor beta chains below, sequenced in a study of cytomegalovirus exposure and HLA in healthy donors. Vbeta (60) and Jbeta (13) primers were used in the PCR. Assay used: immunoSEQ multiplex PCR; TCRdb lists only in-frame clones, some missing. The table records approximately 150,000 clones, roughly 79% of them present only once. The sample comprised PBMCs. Receptors were obtained from a woman aged 18-29 years in good health and CMV-seropositive.

This chain connects TRBV4-1 to TRBJ2-7; no clear D gene. CDR3 length: 12 residues. The V gene lost 3 bases and the J gene lost 6 bases, with 9 bases spanning the gap. Germline V lookup: CDR1 MGHRA, CDR2 YSYEKL. The CDR3: CASSHPGGEQYF. The CDR3 bases are TGCGCCAGCAGCCATCCCGGTGGCGAGCAGTACTTC.

The chain has TRBV10-3 and TRBJ2-1; 8 nucleotides match TRBD2. The V gene's germline CDR1 is ENHRY and CDR2 SYGVKD. The CDR3 contains 15 residues. Germline trimming cut 7 bases from V and 4 bases from J; bases unmatched to any gene: 9. CDR3 nucleotides: TGTGCCATCACTGCAAGCGGGGGCCCTTACAATGAGCAGTTCTTC. It specifies CAITASGGPYNEQFF.

The DNA of the CDR3 is TGTGCCAGCAGCTCAGGGGCTGACTATGGCTACACCTTC. Its translation is CASSSGADYGYTF. The chain employs TRBV7-2 and TRBJ1-2, with a possible D match to TRBD1 (6 bases). CDR1 and CDR2 from the germline V gene are SGHTA and FQGNSA. CDR3 length equals 13 residues. Trimming cost V 4 bases and J 3 bases, with 9 bases left between them.

The rearrangement uses TRBV6-4 and TRBJ2-1; 9 positions agree with TRBD1. This CDR3 region has 16 residues. In germline, CDR1 is MRHNA, CDR2 SNTAGT. With V trimmed by 4 bases and J by 6 bases, 10 bases remained unmatched. The DNA of the CDR3 is TGTGCCAGCAGTGGGGATCCGGGACAGGGAGTCAATGAGCAGTTCTTC. Encoded protein: CASSGDPGQGVNEQFF.

The chain couples TRBV4-3 to TRBJ2-3, with D possibly TRBD1 on 5 matching bases. CDR1 is LGHNA and CDR2 is YSLEER in the germline V gene. This CDR3 has 15 residues. V lost 4 bases to trimming and J lost 1 base, with 12 bases between them. CDR3 loop: CASSPLGAGTDTQYF. The CDR3 DNA sequence: TGCGCCAGCAGCCCCTTAGGGGCTGGCACAGATACGCAGTATTTT.